The 8 T cell receptor beta chains below come from one sample, sequenced in a study of blood T cell repertoires in COVID-19. The table came from immunoSEQ multiplex PCR; TCRdb's copy has only in-frame clones and leaves some out. This table has over 45,000 clones, around 79% appearing once. The material sequenced was peripheral blood. The receptors here all came from a human donor with active or convalescent COVID-19. The donor label of this sample is uncertain.

The chain combines TRBV5-1 with TRBJ2-7, with 8 bases matching TRBD2. The germline V gene encodes CDR1 SGHRS and CDR2 YFSETQ. This CDR3 contains 17 residues. The junction had 13 bases not matched to a gene; V was cut back by 0 bases and J by 5 bases. CDR3 residues: CASSLAGSGSGFHEQYF. CDR3 nucleotide sequence: TGCGCCAGCAGCTTGGCCGGGAGCGGGAGTGGGTTCCACGAGCAGTACTTC.

V gene TRBV7-3 combines with J gene TRBJ2-7; tentatively, D is TRBD2 (6 bases). With 1 base removed from V and 2 bases from J, the gap between germline ends came to 9 bases. This CDR3 is built from 14 residues. Germline values: CDR1 SGHTA, CDR2 FQGTGA. The CDR3 DNA reads TGTGCCAGCAGCTTAAACGGCGGGACCTACGAGCAGTACTTC. Its protein product is CASSLNGGTYEQYF.

V usage is TRBV3-1 (or the pseudogene TRBV3-2) and J usage is TRBJ2-3; a possible D gene is TRBD2 (5 bases). Germline lookup yields CDR1 LGHDT and CDR2 YNNKEL (reference sequence). The V end was cut by 0 bases, the J end by 2 bases, with 12 bases between. The CDR3 has 16 amino acids. CDR3 sequence (DNA): TGTGCCAGCAGCCAAGAAAGAGCGGCAACCACAGATACGCAGTATTTT. This encodes CASSQERAATTDTQYF.

This clone was seen a single time. This rearrangement joins TRBV27 to TRBJ2-1; TRBD2 matches at 9 bases. Trimming took 2 bases from V and 9 from J; bases not matched to a gene: 8. This CDR3 is built from 15 residues. CDR1 MNHEY and CDR2 SMNVEV come from the germline V gene (reference sequence). The CDR3 DNA reads as TGTGCCAGCAGTTTAAAGGTAGCGGGAGTAGGTGAGCAGTTCTTC. It specifies CASSLKVAGVGEQFF.

V gene TRBV19 combines with J gene TRBJ1-1, with unresolved D. The V gene lost 6 bases and the J gene lost 0 bases, with 14 bases spanning the gap. CDR3 size: 15 residues. Germline CDR1 and CDR2: LNHDA and SQIVND (reference sequence). CDR3 in amino acids: CASSWTASMNTEAFF. CDR3 nucleotides: TGTGCCAGTAGCTGGACTGCCTCCATGAACACTGAAGCTTTCTTT. The full variable domain, rest sourced from reference TRBV19 and TRBJ1-1, is DGGITQSPKYLFRKEGQNVTLSCEQNLNHDAMYWYRQDPGQGLRLIYYSQIVNDFQKGDIAEGYSVSREKKESFPLTVTSAQKNPTAFYLCASSWTASMNTEAFFGQGTRLTVV.

J is TRBJ1-3 and V is TRBV5-6; D might be TRBD1 (6 bases). V was cut by 7 bases and J by 0 bases, with 11 bases left in between. The germline CDR1 and CDR2 sequences are SGHDT and YYEEEE. The CDR3 consists of 14 residues. The CDR3 here is CASQGSHSGNTIYF. The CDR3 DNA sequence: TGTGCCAGCCAGGGGTCCCACTCTGGAAACACCATATATTTT. Full variable domain (rest looked up from reference TRBV5-6 and TRBJ1-3): DAGVTQSPTHLIKTRGQQVTLRCSPKSGHDTVSWYQQALGQGPQFIFQYYEEEERQRGNFPDRFSGHQFPNYSSELNVNALLLGDSALYLCASQGSHSGNTIYFGEGSWLTVV.

The table lists this clone with a count of one. The CDR3 region has the DNA TGTGCCAGCAGCTCTTACAGGGGGAACACTGAAGCTTTCTTT. It yields the protein CASSSYRGNTEAFF. The rearrangement uses TRBV7-9 and TRBJ1-1; TRBD1 agrees at 7 bases. The germline V gene encodes CDR1 SEHNR and CDR2 FQNEAQ (reference sequence). The CDR3 runs to 14 residues. Trimming cost V 4 bases and J 1 base; bases outside gene matches: 3.

The V and J genes are TRBV7-9 and TRBJ1-1; D unclear. V was shortened by 3 bases and J by 7 bases, with 6 bases between the two germline ends. The CDR3 totals 11 residues. From germline, CDR1 is SEHNR and CDR2 FQNEAQ (reference sequence). The CDR3 is CASSLTNEAFF. CDR3 DNA: TGTGCCAGCAGCTTGACAAATGAAGCTTTCTTT.